The 22 T cell receptor beta chains presented below share a single source sample, sequenced in a study of blood T cell repertoires in COVID-19. Here immunoSEQ multiplex PCR was the method, and the copy in TCRdb shows in-frame clones only, minus some. The sample yields around 190,000 clones, around 79% seen once. The sequenced sample consisted of peripheral blood. All receptors derive from a woman aged 40 to 50 with COVID-19, enrolled during active disease.

The V gene is TRBV5-1, the J gene TRBJ2-2; 10 bases map to TRBD2. Trimming removed 4 bases from V and 4 bases from J; junction bases left unmatched: 7. CDR1 is SGHRS, CDR2 YFSETQ, per germline. The CDR3 extends over 16 amino acids. Here the CDR3 reads CASSQVPSGSTGELFF. CDR3 DNA sequence: TGCGCCAGCAGCCAAGTACCTAGCGGGAGCACCGGGGAGCTGTTTTTT.

V is TRBV9 and J is TRBJ2-1; 8 nucleotides match TRBD2. J lost 7 bases, V lost 0 bases, and 12 bases had no gene match. The CDR3 loop spans 17 amino acids. The germline gives CDR1 SGDLS, CDR2 YYNGEE. The CDR3 region is CASSVGGGPISGNEQFF. CDR3 coding DNA: TGTGCCAGCAGCGTAGGCGGGGGGCCTATTTCTGGTAATGAGCAGTTCTTC.

V and J are TRBV29-1 and TRBJ2-3, with 13 bases fitting TRBD2. With V trimmed by 6 bases and J by 1 base, 4 bases remained unmatched. From germline, CDR1 is SQVTM and CDR2 ANQGSEA. The CDR3 runs 15 residues. The chain's CDR3 is CSVHGLAGGTDTQYF. In DNA form, the CDR3 reads TGCAGCGTCCACGGACTAGCGGGGGGCACAGATACGCAGTATTTT.

The chain has TRBV7-3 and TRBJ2-3; 8 bases are shared with TRBD1. Germline V CDR1 and CDR2: SGHTA, FQGTGA. The CDR3 contains 16 residues. The trim removed 1 base at V and 1 base at J, leaving 4 bases unmatched. The CDR3: CASSLIQGAGTDTQYF. DNA of the CDR3: TGTGCCAGCAGCTTAATCCAGGGGGCCGGCACAGATACGCAGTATTTT. Together with reference TRBV7-3 and TRBJ2-3, the CDR3 gives the full variable domain: GAGVSQTPSNKVTEKGKYVELRCDPISGHTALYWYRQSLGQGPEFLIYFQGTGAADDSGLPNDRFFAVRPEGSVSTLKIQRTERGDSAVYLCASSLIQGAGTDTQYFGPGTRLTVL.

V and J are TRBV6-1 and TRBJ1-2, with TRBD1 matching over 7 bases. V was clipped by 2 bases and J by 0 bases; unmatched bases: 9. Germline-derived CDR1 and CDR2 are MNHNS and SASEGT. The CDR3 length is 17 residues. This CDR3 reads CASSENHRGAANYGYTF. Here the CDR3 DNA reads TGTGCCAGCAGTGAAAACCACAGGGGCGCGGCTAACTATGGCTACACCTTC.

The chain joins TRBV3-1 (or the pseudogene TRBV3-2) to TRBJ2-6, with 9 nucleotides matching TRBD1. The J segment lost 0 bases and the V segment lost 5 bases, leaving 11 bases of the junction unmatched. The V gene's germline CDR1 is LGHDT and CDR2 YNNKEL (reference sequence). CDR3 length: 19 residues. In DNA, the CDR3 is TGTGCCAGCAGCAGCCGGGACAGGGCCCAATTCTCTGGGGCCAACGTCCTGACTTTC. This gives the protein CASSSRDRAQFSGANVLTF.

The chain links TRBV6-6 to TRBJ1-1, with TRBD1 matching over 9 bases. This CDR3 region has 16 residues. V shed 4 bases, J shed 5 bases, and the junction held 11 bases outside the gene matches. Germline V CDR1 and CDR2: MNHNY, SVGAGI (reference sequence). In nucleotides, the CDR3 is TGTGCCAGCAGTTGGGGGACTACAGGGGGCGGTACTGAAGCTTTCTTT. This gives the protein CASSWGTTGGGTEAFF.

This chain uses TRBV27 with TRBJ1-5; a weak D match, TRBD1 (6 bases). V lost 6 bases and J lost 0, with 12 bases in between. CDR3 length: 15 amino acids. Germline lookup yields CDR1 MNHEY and CDR2 SMNVEV (reference sequence). Here the CDR3 DNA reads TGTGCCAGCAGCCAGGGGCCGTATAGCAATCAGCCCCAGCATTTT. Translation gives CASSQGPYSNQPQHF.

CDR3 bases: TGTGCCAGTAGTATTCAAGCCGACAGGGGGAATTATGGCTACACCTTC. Translation gives CASSIQADRGNYGYTF. The chain has TRBV19 and TRBJ1-2, with 9 positions matching TRBD1. V gave up 3 bases and J gave up 5 bases; unmatched junction bases: 10. The CDR3 has 16 residues. The germline CDR1 and CDR2 sequences are LNHDA and SQIVND (reference sequence). The whole variable domain, filled in from reference TRBV19 and TRBJ1-2, reads DGGITQSPKYLFRKEGQNVTLSCEQNLNHDAMYWYRQDPGQGLRLIYYSQIVNDFQKGDIAEGYSVSREKKESFPLTVTSAQKNPTAFYLCASSIQADRGNYGYTFGSGTRLTVV.

The chain carries TRBV11-2 and TRBJ1-1; D remains unclear. V shed 5 bases and J shed 11 bases, with 12 bases lying between them. In germline, CDR1 is SGHAT, CDR2 FQNNGV. The CDR3 is made up of 11 amino acids. CDR3 nucleotide sequence: TGTGCCAGCAGCCCCAACAGATGGGCTTTCTTT. It codes for CASSPNRWAFF.

This sequence joins TRBV4-1 and TRBJ1-3; unclear D gene. The germline V gene has CDR1 MGHRA and CDR2 YSYEKL. CDR3 length equals 17 residues. The V end lost 1 base, the J end lost 0 bases, and 13 bases lay between the germline ends. CDR3 nucleotide sequence: TGCGCCAGCAGCCAAGTTCCGGGGATCGGCTCTGGAAACACCATATATTTT. Protein: CASSQVPGIGSGNTIYF.

This sequence joins TRBV11-3 and TRBJ2-2; D gene ambiguous. Germline lookup yields CDR1 SGHNT and CDR2 YENEEA. The CDR3 extends over 12 amino acids. V was clipped by 4 bases and J by 5 bases, with 5 bases between them. CDR3 bases: TGTGCCAGCAGCTCCCTAACCGGGGAGCTGTTTTTT. Residues: CASSSLTGELFF.

This chain links TRBV5-4 with TRBJ2-7; TRBD2 agrees at 7 bases. Trimming removed 4 bases from V and 6 bases from J; junction bases left unmatched: 13. Looked up from germline, CDR1 is SGHNT and CDR2 is YYREEE (reference sequence). The CDR3 length is 15 residues. The CDR3 here is CASSLVGGILGEQYF. The CDR3 DNA reads as TGTGCCAGCAGCCTGGTCGGGGGGATCCTGGGCGAGCAGTACTTC.

This clone occurred once. The J gene is TRBJ2-3, the V gene TRBV9; TRBD2 is a possible D gene (5 bases). The CDR3 extends over 14 amino acids. CDR1 and CDR2 (germline): SGDLS, YYNGEE. V lost 3 bases and J lost 5, with 13 bases in between. In DNA form, the CDR3 reads TGTGCCAGCAGCGAGGCCCCACTAGTAGATACGCAGTATTTT. Its translation is CASSEAPLVDTQYF.

The chain links TRBV9 to TRBJ1-3; TRBD1 agrees at 8 bases. The CDR3 has 15 amino acids. Trimming cost V 4 bases and J 4 bases; bases outside gene matches: 7. Germline lookup yields CDR1 SGDLS and CDR2 YYNGEE. CDR3 loop: CASSPRTGIGNTIYF. CDR3 nucleotides: TGTGCCAGCAGCCCCCGGACAGGGATCGGAAACACCATATATTTT.

This chain joins TRBV29-1 and TRBJ2-7; TRBD2 matches at 13 bases. The CDR3 runs to 16 residues. Germline V gene data show CDR1 as SQVTM and CDR2 as ANQGSEA. The J segment lost 1 base and the V segment lost 1 base, leaving 4 bases of the junction unmatched. The DNA for the CDR3 is TGCAGCGTTGAAGGGGGGACTAGCGGGGCATCCTACGAGCAGTACTTC. Translating it yields CSVEGGTSGASYEQYF.

V and J are TRBV5-1 and TRBJ1-5; tentatively, D is TRBD1 (5 bases). Trimming removed 5 bases from V and 2 bases from J, with 11 bases in between. The CDR3 has 14 residues. CDR1 and CDR2 from the germline V gene are SGHRS and YFSETQ. CDR3 bases: TGCGCCAGCAGACCCTCGACAGGCAATCAGCCCCAGCATTTT. The encoded protein is CASRPSTGNQPQHF.

The rearrangement joins TRBV7-9 to TRBJ1-4; no clear D gene. The CDR3 is made up of 14 amino acids. V lost 1 base and J 8 bases, leaving 11 bases between the germline ends. Per the germline V gene, CDR1 is SEHNR and CDR2 is FQNEAQ (reference sequence). CDR3 nucleotide sequence: TGTGCCAGCAGCTTAGGAGGCCCCGGGGAAAAACTGTTTTTT. Its translation: CASSLGGPGEKLFF.

V usage is TRBV30 and J usage is TRBJ1-6, with 9 bases aligning to TRBD1. V dropped 0 bases and J dropped 5; count of bases not matched to a gene: 2. The germline CDR1 and CDR2 sequences are GTSNPN and SVGIG (reference sequence). The CDR3 runs 15 residues. Here the CDR3 reads CAWSVDRGNNSPLHF. Here the CDR3 DNA reads TGTGCCTGGAGTGTGGACAGGGGAAATAATTCACCCCTCCACTTT.

This chain uses TRBV19 with TRBJ2-3; a weak D match, TRBD1 (6 bases). The CDR3 extends over 15 amino acids. CDR1 and CDR2 (germline): LNHDA, SQIVND (reference sequence). Trimming removed 5 bases from V and 2 bases from J, with 14 bases in between. This chain's CDR3 is CASSPTGQNTDTQYF. In nucleotides, the CDR3 is TGTGCCAGTAGTCCGACAGGCCAAAACACAGATACGCAGTATTTT.

The chain recombines TRBV9 with TRBJ2-2, with 7 positions matching TRBD2. This CDR3 spans 15 amino acids. Unmatched junction bases numbered 4, after V lost 0 bases and J lost 5 bases. Germline V gives CDR1 SGDLS, CDR2 YYNGEE. Here the CDR3 reads CASSVGGGETGELFF. The CDR3 bases are TGTGCCAGCAGCGTAGGGGGAGGGGAGACCGGGGAGCTGTTTTTT.

The rearrangement joins TRBV10-3 to TRBJ1-1, with 7 bases matching TRBD1. The ends lost 2 bases at V and 1 base at J; junction bases unmatched: 7. CDR1 and CDR2 from the germline V gene are ENHRY and SYGVKD. The length of the CDR3 is 16 residues. The CDR3 coding sequence is TGTGCCATCAGTGAGGGCTCCAGGGGGACGAACACTGAAGCTTTCTTT. The encoded protein is CAISEGSRGTNTEAFF.